This T cell receptor beta chain was obtained from a study of T cells in Graves' hyperthyroidism and ophthalmopathy. Researchers amplified the TCR beta CDR3 regions from RNA transcripts. The HTBI set primed first-round TCR CDR3 RT-PCR. Each CDR3 protein is one row after TCRdb ran MiXCR on the multiplex PCR reads. The sample carries roughly 400,000 distinct CDR3 sequences, 15% to 19% recorded once. The CDR3 has 17 amino acids. Germline trimming cut 1 base from V and 8 bases from J; bases unmatched to any gene: 5. Germline V CDR1 and CDR2: SGHAT, FQNNGV. In its sample, this clonotype was seen many times. The source material was blood. The chain combines TRBV11-2 with TRBJ2-1; TRBD2 matches 16 bases. This TCR derives from a woman aged 18 to 35 with Graves' hyperthyroidism that later progressed to Graves' ophthalmopathy. The CDR3 spells CASSLGGLAGGWYEQFF. In DNA form, the CDR3 reads TGTGCCAGCAGCTTAGGGGGACTAGCGGGAGGGTGGTATGAGCAGTTCTTC.